The entry that follows covers one TCR beta chain sequence. The authors ran a second PCR of about 7 to 12 cycles using a sample-barcoded 5' primer and a J-beta primer mix. TCRdb called the 5' RACE reads again in MiXCR, with one record for every CDR3 protein. The sample shows about 1.4 million distinct CDR3 sequences, approximately 63% of them seen only once. The sample is drawn from a study of blood T cells in healthy people across ages. The V gene lost 1 base and the J gene lost 0 bases, with 15 bases spanning the gap. The CDR3 is 17 amino acids. Germline V lookup: CDR1 LGHNA, CDR2 YNFKEQ. The clonotype was recovered from a man between 18 and 35 years old in good health. The specimen was blood. V gene TRBV4-2 combines with J gene TRBJ1-1; D is unclear. CDR3 residues: CASSQGREGYMNTEAFF. The CDR3 bases are TGTGCCAGCAGCCAAGGAAGGGAAGGATACATGAACACTGAAGCTTTCTTT.